The 22 T cell receptor beta chains presented below share a single source sample, sequenced in a study of shared clonotypes between healthy human individuals. The table came from immunoSEQ multiplex PCR; TCRdb's copy has only in-frame clones and leaves some out. The data hold around 2,100,000 clones, with roughly 95% observed a single time. Naivety among CD8 cells was defined by CD45RO negativity and positive CCR7 selection, thereby excluding terminally differentiated effector memory CD45RA+ cells. The sequencing input was naive CD8+ T cells sorted from blood. The receptors were sampled from a man aged 18 to 30 in good health.

As concerns this clone: This CDR3 is also generated by other DNA sequences in the sample. This rearrangement joins TRBV11-2 to TRBJ2-2; unclear D gene. Trimming removed 3 bases from V and 8 bases from J, with 7 bases in between. The CDR3 has 12 residues. In germline, CDR1 is SGHAT, CDR2 FQNNGV. The CDR3 bases are TGTGCCAGCAGCTTGGAAGTAGGGGAGCTGTTTTTT. This gives the protein CASSLEVGELFF.

V gene TRBV5-1 combines with J gene TRBJ2-1; TRBD2 matches 12 bases. Germline V gene sequence: CDR1 SGHRS, CDR2 YFSETQ. The CDR3 has 14 amino acids. V shed 4 bases and J 10 bases; nucleotides not matched to a gene: 6. The CDR3 sequence: CASSDRTSGAEQFF. Written as DNA, the CDR3 is TGCGCCAGCAGCGATAGGACTAGCGGGGCCGAGCAGTTCTTC.

This CDR3 reads CASSLELNQETQYF. In DNA, the CDR3 is TGCGCCAGCAGCTTGGAGCTGAACCAAGAGACCCAGTACTTC. The chain couples TRBV5-1 to TRBJ2-5; D remains unclear. Germline V CDR1 and CDR2: SGHRS, YFSETQ. CDR3 size: 14 residues. V was cut by 0 bases and J by 0 bases, with 6 bases left in between.

The chain couples TRBV29-1 to TRBJ2-7; no definite D call. V was clipped by 6 bases and J by 5 bases, with 20 bases between them. The CDR3 has 14 amino acids. The V gene's germline CDR1 is SQVTM and CDR2 ANQGSEA. The CDR3 DNA reads as TGCAGCGTGACGCCCACAGAGATTGTGGACGAGCAGTACTTC. Translating gives CSVTPTEIVDEQYF.

This rearrangement joins TRBV6-1 to TRBJ1-1; tentatively, D is TRBD1 (6 bases). This CDR3 contains 10 residues. Trimming pared 8 bases from V and 10 bases from J, leaving 11 bases between. CDR1 is MNHNS and CDR2 is SASEGT in the germline V gene. The CDR3 sequence is CASFSDRAFF. The DNA for the CDR3 is TGTGCCAGCTTTTCGGACAGAGCTTTCTTT.

This chain uses TRBV5-6 with TRBJ2-2; D possibly corresponds to TRBD2 (6 bases). V was shortened by 3 bases and J by 7 bases, with 19 bases between the two germline ends. CDR1 SGHDT and CDR2 YYEEEE come from the germline V gene. The CDR3 extends over 16 amino acids. The chain's CDR3 is CASSYRDSDWGGELFF. The CDR3 DNA reads TGTGCCAGCAGCTACCGGGACTCGGATTGGGGCGGGGAGCTGTTTTTT.

The V call is TRBV9, the J call TRBJ2-1; tentatively, D is TRBD2 (5 bases). Trimming took off 6 bases at V and 3 bases at J, with 19 bases between the two ends. CDR1 is SGDLS and CDR2 is YYNGEE in the germline V gene. The CDR3 extends over 16 amino acids. Written as DNA, the CDR3 is TGTGCCAGCACTCCCCCCGGGGATGGGGACTACAATGAGCAGTTCTTC. Its translation is CASTPPGDGDYNEQFF.

The chain employs TRBV2 and TRBJ1-1, with TRBD1 matching 8 bases. The CDR3 has 13 residues. J gave up 7 bases and V 6 bases, and 7 bases lay outside the gene matches. CDR1 is SNHLY and CDR2 is FYNNEI in the germline V gene. The DNA of the CDR3 is TGTGCCAGCAGCTGGACAGGGAAGGGTGAAGCTTTCTTT. Translated: CASSWTGKGEAFF.

The chain carries TRBV4-1 and TRBJ2-3, with TRBD1 identical over 12 bases. V was pared by 4 bases and J by 5 bases, with 4 bases of the junction left unmatched. The V gene's germline CDR1 is MGHRA and CDR2 YSYEKL. The CDR3 contains 15 residues. CDR3 in amino acids: CASSPGQGAVDTQYF. CDR3 bases: TGCGCCAGCAGCCCGGGACAGGGGGCCGTAGATACGCAGTATTTT.

CDR3 sequence: CASSGQTGALTDEQYF. The DNA of the CDR3 is TGTGCCAGCAGCGGACAGACAGGTGCTCTAACGGACGAGCAGTACTTC. This chain links TRBV11-2 with TRBJ2-7; TRBD1 might be the D (6 bases). V lost 5 bases, J lost 5 bases, and 22 bases lay in between. This CDR3 comprises 16 residues. From germline, CDR1 is SGHAT and CDR2 FQNNGV.

The chain employs TRBV28 and TRBJ2-7; TRBD2 might be the D (5 bases). Trimming pared 2 bases from V and 3 bases from J, leaving 17 bases between. Germline CDR1 MDHEN, CDR2 SYDVKM. The CDR3 totals 16 residues. The CDR3 spells CASSLTAGVENYEQYF. The CDR3 DNA sequence: TGTGCCAGCAGTTTAACCGCCGGGGTTGAGAACTACGAGCAGTACTTC.

V gene TRBV2 combines with J gene TRBJ1-6, with 9 bases fitting TRBD1. The CDR3 consists of 14 residues. V lost 7 bases, J lost 9 bases, and 7 bases stayed unmatched. Per the germline V gene, CDR1 is SNHLY and CDR2 is FYNNEI. Here the CDR3 reads CASTGGTGSSPLHF. CDR3 bases: TGTGCCAGCACCGGGGGGACAGGGAGTTCACCCCTCCACTTT. Full variable domain (missing parts from reference TRBV2 and TRBJ1-6): EPEVTQTPSHQVTQMGQEVILRCVPISNHLYFYWYRQILGQKVEFLVSFYNNEISEKSEIFDDQFSVERPDGSNFTLKIRSTKLEDSAMYFCASTGGTGSSPLHFGNGTRLTVT.

This clone appeared a single time. The gene calls are TRBV11-2 and TRBJ2-7; the match to TRBD1 covers 7 bases. The CDR3 has 13 amino acids. Germline V lookup: CDR1 SGHAT, CDR2 FQNNGV. With V trimmed by 7 bases and J by 4 bases, 7 bases remained unmatched. The CDR3 DNA reads TGTGCCAGCACCGAGGGGGCCGGATACGAGCAGTACTTC. It encodes CASTEGAGYEQYF.

This clone has just one count. The identical CDR3 is also encoded by other nucleotide sequences in the sample. The genes are TRBV9 and TRBJ1-4, with a possible D match to TRBD1 (5 bases). The CDR3 spans 15 residues. V was clipped by 0 bases and J by 5 bases, with 11 bases between them. Germline V gene sequence: CDR1 SGDLS, CDR2 YYNGEE. The CDR3 region has the DNA TGTGCCAGCAGCGTAGGGTGGGGGACCAATGAAAAACTGTTTTTT. Translation gives CASSVGWGTNEKLFF.

In regard to this clone: Distinct nucleotide sequences in the sample also encode this CDR3. J is TRBJ2-7 and V is TRBV6-5, with 9 bases identical to TRBD2. J was trimmed by 1 base and V by 2 bases; bases with no gene match: 3. The CDR3 contains 15 residues. The germline V gene encodes CDR1 MNHEY and CDR2 SVGAGI. CDR3 amino acids: CASSYGLAGSYEQYF. The CDR3 DNA is TGTGCCAGCAGTTACGGGCTAGCGGGGTCCTACGAGCAGTACTTC.

In this sample, this clone turned up once. Other nucleotide sequences in the sample specify the same CDR3. This sequence joins TRBV5-6 and TRBJ2-7; D gene uncertain. CDR3 length equals 12 residues. V lost 2 bases to trimming and J lost 6 bases, with 9 bases between them. CDR1 and CDR2 from the germline V gene are SGHDT and YYEEEE. The CDR3 region is CASSFQGGEQYF. As DNA, the CDR3 is TGTGCCAGCAGCTTCCAAGGTGGCGAGCAGTACTTC.

This sequence joins TRBV18 and TRBJ2-7; 9 nucleotides line up with TRBD1. The J segment lost 3 bases and the V segment lost 5 bases, leaving 2 bases of the junction unmatched. This CDR3 is 13 amino acids long. Germline V CDR1 and CDR2: KGHSH, LQKENI. In nucleotides, the CDR3 is TGTGCCAGCTCAGAGACAGGGGGCTACGAGCAGTACTTC. Translation gives CASSETGGYEQYF.

As concerns this clone: Distinct nucleotide sequences in the sample also encode this CDR3. The V gene is TRBV5-1, the J gene TRBJ1-2; D gene uncertain. The CDR3 is 14 residues long. Germline assignment: CDR1 SGHRS and CDR2 YFSETQ. The V end was cut by 0 bases, the J end by 7 bases, with 13 bases between. This CDR3 is CASSLAGFLGGYTF. For the CDR3, the DNA is TGCGCCAGCAGCTTGGCCGGCTTTTTGGGTGGCTACACCTTC.

The CDR3, as DNA: TGCAGCGTTGAAGATCGCTTACTAGCCAAAAACATTCAGTACTTC. Residues: CSVEDRLLAKNIQYF. This chain connects TRBV29-1 to TRBJ2-4; unclear D gene. Trimming stripped 0 bases from V and 0 bases from J, with 9 bases between. The germline gives CDR1 SQVTM, CDR2 ANQGSEA. The CDR3 length is 15 residues.

The rearrangement uses TRBV7-2 and TRBJ2-7; TRBD2 matches 7 bases. Germline V lookup: CDR1 SGHTA, CDR2 FQGNSA. The CDR3 spans 16 residues. V shed 5 bases and J 0 bases; nucleotides not matched to a gene: 10. Written as DNA, the CDR3 is TGTGCCAGCAGCCCAGCGGGGCAGGGAAACTCCTACGAGCAGTACTTC. This encodes CASSPAGQGNSYEQYF.

This rearrangement joins TRBV7-9 to TRBJ2-3; weak D call: TRBD1 (6 bases). The V gene lost 6 bases and the J gene lost 5 bases, with 12 bases spanning the gap. CDR1 SEHNR and CDR2 FQNEAQ come from the germline V gene (reference sequence). The CDR3 runs to 13 residues. CDR3 region: CASRPKGEDTQYF. The CDR3 nucleotides are TGTGCCAGCAGGCCTAAGGGGGAAGATACGCAGTATTTT.

V and J are TRBV28 and TRBJ2-7; D might be TRBD2 (6 bases). Trimming removed 10 bases from V and 3 bases from J, with 16 bases in between. This CDR3 has 13 amino acids. Germline CDR1 and CDR2: MDHEN and SYDVKM. The CDR3: CATLDLARYEQYF. The DNA for the CDR3 is TGTGCCACCCTCGACCTAGCGCGCTACGAGCAGTACTTC.